This record concerns one T cell receptor (beta chain) sequence. Original handling: Amplification from reference gene primers served as the basis for estimated nucleated cell counts. This table comes from immunoSEQ multiplex PCR, and its TCRdb copy is limited to in-frame clones, with some not included. The DNA was the basis for D and trimming; V, J and clone size are from that table. Among 290,000 or so clones listed, 75% to 95% were seen once. This specimen comes from a study of blood T cell repertoires in COVID-19. Study context: PBMCs, B-cell-depleted T cells, or T cells were the source of the cDNA or gDNA that made up the material.

The germline CDR1 and CDR2 sequences are SGHVS and FQNEAQ. Trimming removed 5 bases from V and 8 bases from J, with 19 bases in between. The CDR3 is 15 residues long. The study recruited people aged roughly 18 to 100 years across approximately 24 US areas. Symptom resolution, clearance, or two negative PCRs marked donors in Cohort 3 as recovered. This receptor was obtained from a woman aged 30 to 39 who had recovered from COVID-19. The V and J genes are TRBV7-8 and TRBJ1-5; the D gene is possibly TRBD1 (5 bases). Sample: PBMCs or T cells enriched from blood (not recorded which). The DNA for the CDR3 is TGTGCCAGCAGCCGAACCGTCAGGGTGGAAAAGCCCCAGCATTTT. The encoded protein is CASSRTVRVEKPQHF.